One T cell receptor beta chain is described in this entry. Its target is not known. With constant-segment primers, 5'RACE yielded cDNA libraries of TCR alpha and TCR beta that carried sample barcodes and UMIs. A single record per CDR3 protein comes from TCRdb applying MiXCR to the 5' RACE reads. The sample shows some 600,000 distinct CDR3 sequences, around 15% of them seen only once. This CDR3 is 16 amino acids long. The V end was cut by 1 base, the J end by 1 base, with 10 bases between. Germline values: CDR1 LGHNA, CDR2 YNFKEQ. The sample belongs to a study of T-cell memory formation after mild COVID-19. Overall study: There were largely donor-specific TCR clusters.

Study results and caveats: CD4+ contracting clones lay mainly in CM and EM, CD8+ ones in EMRA. Several responding clones turned up in pre-infection memory, indicating that cross-reactive memory may have taken part.

The sequence was collected from an adult woman who had mild COVID-19 (a few samples of this study predate the infection). Cell type and time point are not known. Input material: PBMCs or a T cell subset sorted from them (not recorded which). This chain links TRBV4-2 with TRBJ2-2; D is unresolved. The CDR3 DNA sequence: TGTGCCAGCAGCCAAGGGCCCATAGAGAACACCGGGGAGCTGTTTTTT. It translates to CASSQGPIENTGELFF.